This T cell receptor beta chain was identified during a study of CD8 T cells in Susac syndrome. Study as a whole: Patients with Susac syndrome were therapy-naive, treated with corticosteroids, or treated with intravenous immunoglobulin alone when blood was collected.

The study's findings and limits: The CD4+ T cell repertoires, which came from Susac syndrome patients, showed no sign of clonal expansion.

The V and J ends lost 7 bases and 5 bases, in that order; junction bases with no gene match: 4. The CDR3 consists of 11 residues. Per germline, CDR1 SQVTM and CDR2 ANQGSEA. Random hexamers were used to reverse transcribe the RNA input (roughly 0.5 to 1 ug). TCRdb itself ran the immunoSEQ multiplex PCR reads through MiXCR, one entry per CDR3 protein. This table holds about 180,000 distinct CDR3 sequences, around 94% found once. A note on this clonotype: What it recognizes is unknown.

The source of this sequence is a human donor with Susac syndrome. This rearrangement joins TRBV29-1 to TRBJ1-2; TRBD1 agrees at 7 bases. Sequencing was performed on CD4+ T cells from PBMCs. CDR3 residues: CSAGQDYGYTF. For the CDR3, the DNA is TGCAGCGCCGGACAGGATTATGGCTACACCTTC.